What follows are 29 T cell receptor beta chains derived from one specimen sequenced in a study of identifying expanded T cells in peripheral blood (dated by TCRdb to the late 2010s). Library method: the immunoSEQ multiplex PCR assay. TCRdb stores this immuneACCESS table with in-frame sequences only. Part of the clones is absent; in the studies checked, under half of the shortfall reflects unresolved V genes, and no reason is known for the rest. The sample includes about 130,000 clones, with approximately 86% observed a single time. About 8% of the sample is held by the ten biggest clonotypes. What was sequenced was blood. These receptors came from a person between 18 and 75 years old in good health.

The chain uses TRBV5-1 and TRBJ2-7; perhaps TRBD1 as D (5 bases). This CDR3 has 14 amino acids. The ends were cut back, 0 bases at V and 1 base at J, with 8 bases in the middle. Germline CDR1 and CDR2: SGHRS and YFSETQ. The chain's CDR3 is CASSLGQISYEQYF. CDR3 coding DNA: TGCGCCAGCAGCTTGGGACAGATTTCCTACGAGCAGTACTTC.

CDR3 DNA sequence: TGTGCCAGCAGCTTGGCGACGGGGGGTTTTTATGGCTACACCTTC. Encoded protein: CASSLATGGFYGYTF. V is TRBV5-4 and J is TRBJ1-2; possible D gene TRBD1, 5 bases. CDR3 length equals 15 residues. V lost 0 bases, J lost 5 bases, and 14 bases lay in between. Germline CDR1 SGHNT, CDR2 YYREEE (reference sequence).

The V gene is TRBV29-1, the J gene TRBJ1-3; D unclear. V was shortened by 3 bases and J by 0 bases, with 9 bases between the two germline ends. Germline lookup yields CDR1 SQVTM and CDR2 ANQGSEA. CDR3 length: 14 residues. Here the CDR3 DNA reads TGCAGCGTTGAGGCGGGGAACTCTGGAAACACCATATATTTT. It yields the protein CSVEAGNSGNTIYF.

This chain connects TRBV6-5 to TRBJ2-3; TRBD2 agrees at 7 bases. Germline CDR1 reads MNHEY; CDR2 reads SVGAGI. The CDR3 covers 15 residues. V lost 4 bases and J lost 1; bases outside the gene matches: 5. CDR3 sequence reads: CASSSASGGTDTQYF. CDR3 bases: TGTGCCAGCAGTTCCGCTAGCGGAGGCACAGATACGCAGTATTTT.

V gene TRBV25-1 combines with J gene TRBJ1-4; unclear D gene. The germline gives CDR1 MGHDK, CDR2 SYGVNS. CDR3 length: 10 amino acids. The V end was cut by 8 bases, the J end by 8 bases, with 6 bases between. The CDR3 sequence: CASLGEKLFF. CDR3 nucleotides: TGTGCCAGCCTGGGGGAAAAACTGTTTTTT.

The rearrangement uses TRBV29-1 and TRBJ2-2; 8 nucleotides align to TRBD1. V shed 3 bases and J 1 base; nucleotides not matched to a gene: 4. CDR3 length: 15 amino acids. The germline V gene has CDR1 SQVTM and CDR2 ANQGSEA. DNA of the CDR3: TGCAGCGTTGAGGACAGGGCAAGGAACACCGGGGAGCTGTTTTTT. This translates into CSVEDRARNTGELFF.

The chain is built from TRBV7-3 and TRBJ2-5, with D hard to call. The CDR3 contains 13 residues. The V gene lost 4 bases and the J gene lost 0 bases, with 6 bases spanning the gap. Germline V gene lookup returns CDR1 SGHTA and CDR2 FQGTGA. The CDR3 protein is CASSSGNQETQYF. In DNA, the CDR3 is TGTGCCAGCAGCTCAGGCAACCAAGAGACCCAGTACTTC.

The V and J genes are TRBV6-5 and TRBJ2-7; 7 bases agree with TRBD1. The CDR3 totals 16 residues. V shed 4 bases, J shed 0 bases, and the junction held 9 bases outside the gene matches. Germline V gives CDR1 MNHEY, CDR2 SVGAGI. In DNA form, the CDR3 reads TGTGCCAGCAGTTTCATACAGGGGATAAGCTCCTACGAGCAGTACTTC. This sequence encodes CASSFIQGISSYEQYF.

The gene calls are TRBV5-1 and TRBJ2-1; 10 nucleotides match TRBD1. This CDR3 comprises 16 residues. Germline loops: CDR1 SGHRS, CDR2 YFSETQ. Trimming cost V 0 bases and J 7 bases; bases outside gene matches: 7. The CDR3 nucleotides read TGCGCCAGCAGCTTGGTAGGTGGACAGGGGGATAATGAGCAGTTCTTC. It encodes CASSLVGGQGDNEQFF.

The rearrangement joins TRBV18 to TRBJ2-6, with 7 bases aligning to TRBD2. V gave up 3 bases and J gave up 2 bases; unmatched junction bases: 1. This CDR3 contains 15 residues. Germline V lookup: CDR1 KGHSH, CDR2 LQKENI. DNA for the CDR3: TGTGCCAGCTCACCGGGAGGGACTGGGGCCAACGTCCTGACTTTC. This gives the protein CASSPGGTGANVLTF. The whole variable domain, remainder taken from reference TRBV18 and TRBJ2-6, is NAGVMQNPRHLVRRRGQEARLRCSPMKGHSHVYWYRQLPEEGLKFMVYLQKENIIDESGMPKERFSAEFPKEGPSILRIQQVVRGDSAAYFCASSPGGTGANVLTFGAGSRLTVL.

The rearrangement joins TRBV28 to TRBJ2-3, with a tentative D call TRBD1 (6 bases). The germline V and J ends were trimmed by 4 bases and 0 bases, with 8 bases remaining between them. From germline, CDR1 is MDHEN and CDR2 SYDVKM. This CDR3 comprises 14 residues. The CDR3 DNA follows: TGTGCCAGCAGTTACACAGGGAGCACAGATACGCAGTATTTT. As protein: CASSYTGSTDTQYF.

There are a few counts of this clone. The gene calls are TRBV6-5 and TRBJ1-2, with no clear D. CDR1 MNHEY and CDR2 SVGAGI come from the germline V gene. The CDR3 has 12 amino acids. Trimming stripped 6 bases from V and 0 bases from J, with 5 bases between. This CDR3 is CASRWANYGYTF. As DNA, the CDR3 is TGTGCCAGCAGGTGGGCTAACTATGGCTACACCTTC.

This rearrangement joins TRBV7-9 to TRBJ2-5; D uncertain. The germline CDR1 and CDR2 sequences are SEHNR and FQNEAQ (reference sequence). This CDR3 contains 14 residues. Trimming cost V 0 bases and J 1 base, with 6 bases left between them. This CDR3 reads CASSLALPQETQYF. Here the CDR3 DNA reads TGTGCCAGCAGCTTAGCGCTACCCCAAGAGACCCAGTACTTC. Together with reference TRBV7-9 and TRBJ2-5, the CDR3 gives the full variable domain: DTGVSQNPRHKITKRGQNVTFRCDPISEHNRLYWYRQTLGQGPEFLTYFQNEAQLEKSRLLSDRFSAERPKGSFSTLEIQRTEQGDSAMYLCASSLALPQETQYFGPGTRLLVL.

The rearrangement joins TRBV4-2 to TRBJ2-3, with 11 nucleotides matching TRBD2. The ends lost 1 base at V and 2 bases at J; junction bases unmatched: 5. The V gene's germline CDR1 is LGHNA and CDR2 YNFKEQ. CDR3 length: 17 amino acids. CDR3 nucleotide sequence: TGTGCCAGCAGCCAAGGGCTAGCGGGGGGACCCACAGATACGCAGTATTTT. Residues: CASSQGLAGGPTDTQYF.

The rearrangement links TRBV2 to TRBJ2-1; D possibly matches TRBD1 or TRBD2 (7 bases each). Germline V gives CDR1 SNHLY, CDR2 FYNNEI. V dropped 5 bases and J dropped 5 bases, with 16 bases sitting between them. This CDR3 has 15 amino acids. The CDR3 here is CASSQGGPLDNEQFF. In nucleotides, the CDR3 is TGTGCCAGCAGTCAGGGGGGGCCTCTCGACAATGAGCAGTTCTTC.

The chain recombines TRBV14 with TRBJ2-5; either TRBD1 or TRBD2 may supply D (5 bases each). This CDR3 contains 15 residues. Germline values: CDR1 SGHDN, CDR2 FVKESK. Trimming pared 0 bases from V and 4 bases from J, leaving 12 bases between. CDR3 sequence (DNA): TGTGCCAGCAGCCAAGATGTGTGGGGGATAGAGACCCAGTACTTC. Translation: CASSQDVWGIETQYF.

CDR3 bases: TGTGCCAGCAGTGAAAGTCTGAATCAGCCCCAGCATTTT. Translation gives CASSESLNQPQHF. The rearrangement uses TRBV6-5 and TRBJ1-5, with D unclear. The CDR3 has 13 residues. From germline, CDR1 is MNHEY and CDR2 SVGAGI. The V and J ends lost 5 bases and 4 bases respectively, with 9 bases between them.

This clone was observed a handful of times. This chain joins TRBV5-4 and TRBJ2-2; tentatively, D is TRBD1 or TRBD2 (6 bases each). CDR1 SGHNT and CDR2 YYREEE come from the germline V gene (reference sequence). Trimming removed 2 bases from V and 5 bases from J, with 13 bases in between. The CDR3 extends over 15 amino acids. In DNA form, the CDR3 reads TGTGCCAGCAGCTTAAAGGGGGGATTAACCGGGGAGCTGTTTTTT. Protein sequence: CASSLKGGLTGELFF.

Details on this clone: Germline is not matched at one junction end, which may reflect a read error. This specimen includes other DNA sequences encoding the same CDR3. The chain employs TRBV6-5 and TRBJ2-5, with D hard to call. The CDR3 covers 11 residues. CDR1 is MNHEY and CDR2 is SVGAGI in the germline V gene. The CDR3 DNA is TGCGCCAGCACCCAGGCCGGGACCCAGTACTTC. This translates into CASTQAGTQYF.

The V and J genes are TRBV18 and TRBJ2-1, with 13 bases that match TRBD2. V shed 4 bases, J shed 8 bases, and the junction held 5 bases outside the gene matches. The CDR3 spans 15 residues. Germline V gene lookup returns CDR1 KGHSH and CDR2 LQKENI. In DNA form, the CDR3 reads TGTGCCAGCTCACATGGGACTAGCGGGATCGATGAGCAGTTCTTC. Encoded protein: CASSHGTSGIDEQFF.

The V call is TRBV7-8, the J call TRBJ2-7, with no clear D. Germline V gene lookup returns CDR1 SGHVS and CDR2 FQNEAQ. Trimming took 6 bases from V and 3 from J, leaving 12 bases between them. The CDR3 is 13 residues long. CDR3 sequence: CASSPGRYYEQYF. The CDR3 nucleotides read TGTGCCAGCAGTCCTGGTCGTTACTACGAGCAGTACTTC.

This clone was recorded only once. V gene TRBV19 combines with J gene TRBJ1-1; D possibly corresponds to TRBD1 (5 bases). This CDR3 comprises 14 residues. Germline V gene data show CDR1 as LNHDA and CDR2 as SQIVND (reference sequence). V lost 7 bases and J 1 base, leaving 13 bases between the germline ends. The CDR3 reads CASKAGPGNTEAFF. CDR3 bases: TGTGCCAGTAAAGCGGGACCAGGGAACACTGAAGCTTTCTTT. Complete variable domain (other parts from reference TRBV19 and TRBJ1-1): DGGITQSPKYLFRKEGQNVTLSCEQNLNHDAMYWYRQDPGQGLRLIYYSQIVNDFQKGDIAEGYSVSREKKESFPLTVTSAQKNPTAFYLCASKAGPGNTEAFFGQGTRLTVV.

The chain uses TRBV7-2 and TRBJ2-3; 12 bases agree with TRBD2. The CDR3 consists of 15 residues. With 2 bases clipped from V and 11 bases from J, the junction kept 8 bases outside the gene matches. Germline V gene lookup returns CDR1 SGHTA and CDR2 FQGNSA. CDR3 coding DNA: TGTGCCAGCAGCTTACGCCTAGCGGGGGGGCCGGGGCAGTATTTT. This codes for CASSLRLAGGPGQYF. Supplemented by reference TRBV7-2 and TRBJ2-3, the full variable domain reads GAGVSQSPSNKVTEKGKDVELRCDPISGHTALYWYRQSLGQGLEFLIYFQGNSAPDKSGLPSDRFSAERTGGSVSTLTIQRTQQEDSAVYLCASSLRLAGGPGQYFGPGTRLTVL.

The chain links TRBV11-2 to TRBJ1-4; D remains ambiguous. V lost 4 bases and J 8 bases, leaving 14 bases between the germline ends. The CDR3 extends over 14 amino acids. CDR1 is SGHAT, CDR2 FQNNGV, per germline. CDR3 protein: CASSSGRWGEKLFF. In nucleotides, the CDR3 is TGTGCCAGCAGCTCCGGACGTTGGGGAGAAAAACTGTTTTTT. The full variable domain, its missing parts supplied by reference TRBV11-2 and TRBJ1-4, is EAGVAQSPRYKIIEKRQSVAFWCNPISGHATLYWYQQILGQGPKLLIQFQNNGVVDDSQLPKDRFSAERLKGVDSTLKIQPAKLEDSAVYLCASSSGRWGEKLFFGSGTQLSVL.

The chain combines TRBV6-5 with TRBJ1-2, with 7 bases that match TRBD1. Germline assignment: CDR1 MNHEY and CDR2 SVGAGI. This CDR3 is 14 amino acids long. Losses at the gene ends were 6 bases for V and 2 bases for J; bases not matched to a gene: 6. CDR3 sequence reads: CASSSDRSNYGYTF. In nucleotides, the CDR3 is TGTGCCAGCAGCTCGGACAGGTCCAACTATGGCTACACCTTC.

The rearrangement uses TRBV27 and TRBJ2-1; 9 nucleotides align to TRBD2. After removal of 10 bases from V and 0 bases from J, the junction contained 10 bases not matched to a gene. CDR3 length: 16 residues. Germline assignment: CDR1 MNHEY and CDR2 SMNVEV (reference sequence). The CDR3 DNA is TGTGCCACCTTATCGACTAGCGGTAGCTCCTACAATGAGCAGTTCTTC. Encoded protein: CATLSTSGSSYNEQFF.

The V gene is TRBV7-6, the J gene TRBJ2-5; D not resolved. Germline V lookup: CDR1 SGHVS, CDR2 FNYEAQ. The CDR3 is 13 residues long. Trimming removed 5 bases from V and 2 bases from J, with 9 bases in between. CDR3 nucleotide sequence: TGTGCCAGCAGCCCTGACGGTCAAGAGACCCAGTACTTC. Translating it yields CASSPDGQETQYF.

The V call is TRBV2, the J call TRBJ1-5; D not certain. CDR3 length: 14 residues. From germline, CDR1 is SNHLY and CDR2 FYNNEI. Trimming took 3 bases from V and 2 from J, leaving 8 bases between them. The CDR3 nucleotides are TGTGCCAGCAGTGAGATGACCGGCAATCAGCCCCAGCATTTT. Translating it yields CASSEMTGNQPQHF.

The chain recombines TRBV12-1 with TRBJ2-1. TRBV12-1 is a pseudogene. The CDR3 runs 16 residues. The DNA of the CDR3 is TGTGCCAGCAGCGAAATCAGGTGGCGAGGAGTCGGTGAGCAGTTCTTC. It encodes CASSEIRWRGVGEQFF.